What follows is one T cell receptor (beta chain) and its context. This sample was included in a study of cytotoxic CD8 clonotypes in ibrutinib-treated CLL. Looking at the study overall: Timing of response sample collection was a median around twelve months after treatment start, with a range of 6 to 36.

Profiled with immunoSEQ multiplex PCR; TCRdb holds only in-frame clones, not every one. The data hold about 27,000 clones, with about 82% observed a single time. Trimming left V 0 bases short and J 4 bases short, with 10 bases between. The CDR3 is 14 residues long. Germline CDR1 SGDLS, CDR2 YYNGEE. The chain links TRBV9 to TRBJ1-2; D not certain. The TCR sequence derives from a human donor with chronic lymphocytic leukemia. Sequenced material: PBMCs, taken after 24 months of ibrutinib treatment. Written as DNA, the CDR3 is TGTGCCAGCAGCGTAGATGGTTTGGGCTATGGCTACACCTTC. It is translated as CASSVDGLGYGYTF.